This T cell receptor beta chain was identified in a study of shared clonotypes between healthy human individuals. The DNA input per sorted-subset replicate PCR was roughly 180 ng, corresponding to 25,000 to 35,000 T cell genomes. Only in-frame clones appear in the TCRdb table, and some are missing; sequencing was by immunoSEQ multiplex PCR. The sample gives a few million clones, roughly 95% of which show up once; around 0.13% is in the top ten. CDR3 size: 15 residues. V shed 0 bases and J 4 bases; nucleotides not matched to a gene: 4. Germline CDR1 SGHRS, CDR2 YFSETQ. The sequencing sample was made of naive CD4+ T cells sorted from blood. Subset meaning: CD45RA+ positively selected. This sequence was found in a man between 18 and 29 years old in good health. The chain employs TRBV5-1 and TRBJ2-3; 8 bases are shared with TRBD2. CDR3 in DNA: TGCGCCAGCAGCTTGGCGGGGGGGCCCTCAGATACGCAGTATTTT. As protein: CASSLAGGPSDTQYF.